This record covers a single T cell receptor beta chain. The junction departs from the called germline gene at one end, perhaps through a read error. This entry is derived from a study of technical replicates of blood from a few donors. The repertoire was sequenced with immunoSEQ multiplex PCR; TCRdb's copy has only in-frame clones and lacks some. The sample records around 61,000 clones, around 97% being singletons. The germline V gene has CDR1 SGHDT and CDR2 YYEEEE. The CDR3 loop spans 9 amino acids. This chain joins TRBV5-6 and TRBJ1-1; D is undetermined. The sample comprised T cells isolated from PBMCs. The sequence was obtained from a human donor in good health. The CDR3: CASSLGLNF. The DNA for the CDR3 is TGTGCCAGCAGCTTGGGACTCAACTTT.